The 32 T cell receptor beta chains presented below share a single source sample, sequenced in a study of CD4 T cell repertoires in COVID-19. Here immunoSEQ multiplex PCR was the method, and the copy in TCRdb shows in-frame clones only, minus some. The sample lists about 75,000 clones; 83% were seen once. The sequences come from CD4+ T cells from peripheral blood, collected after recovery from COVID-19. All receptors come from a human donor who had COVID-19.

The chain uses TRBV4-2 and TRBJ2-7, with 7 bases matching TRBD1. Per the germline V gene, CDR1 is LGHNA and CDR2 is YNFKEQ. This CDR3 contains 16 residues. With V trimmed by 4 bases and J by 4 bases, 13 bases remained unmatched. CDR3 sequence (DNA): TGTGCCAGCAGCCGAGGACAGGCAACCGGACAGTACGAGCAGTACTTC. This gives the protein CASSRGQATGQYEQYF.

To note about this clone: Distinct nucleotide sequences in the sample also encode this CDR3. DNA of the CDR3: TGTGCCAGTAGTATACGACGGGGGGGCAATAATGAGCAGTTCTTC. Its protein is CASSIRRGGNNEQFF. The chain uses TRBV19 and TRBJ2-1; 8 bases match TRBD2. V shed 2 bases, J shed 7 bases, and the junction held 7 bases outside the gene matches. Germline V CDR1 and CDR2: LNHDA, SQIVND (reference sequence). The CDR3 runs to 15 residues.

This chain links TRBV18 with TRBJ1-2; D is ambiguous. This CDR3 comprises 15 residues. CDR1 and CDR2 from the germline V gene are KGHSH and LQKENI. V was shortened by 0 bases and J by 8 bases, with 16 bases between the two germline ends. Here the CDR3 DNA reads TGTGCCAGCTCACCACCCTCTGGGTTTAACCTAGGCTACACCTTC. Protein: CASSPPSGFNLGYTF.

V gene TRBV5-6 combines with J gene TRBJ1-5, with TRBD1 identical over 7 bases. V lost 5 bases to trimming and J lost 2 bases; unmatched junction nucleotides: 4. This CDR3 comprises 14 residues. Per germline, CDR1 SGHDT and CDR2 YYEEEE. This CDR3 reads CASRVRGGNQPQHF. The DNA for the CDR3 is TGTGCCAGCAGAGTCAGGGGGGGCAATCAGCCCCAGCATTTT.

The rearrangement links TRBV28 to TRBJ2-3; the match to TRBD1 covers 7 bases. Germline CDR1 and CDR2: MDHEN and SYDVKM. Trimming removed 6 bases from V and 5 bases from J; junction bases left unmatched: 11. The length of the CDR3 is 15 residues. This CDR3 is CASRAQGLVGDTQYF. The CDR3 DNA sequence: TGTGCCAGCAGGGCACAGGGGCTTGTCGGAGATACGCAGTATTTT.

CDR3 loop: CASSVTGEGTDTQYF. In DNA, the CDR3 is TGTGCCAGCAGTGTGACAGGGGAAGGCACAGATACGCAGTATTTT. The chain links TRBV6-4 to TRBJ2-3, with 8 nucleotides matching TRBD1. V shed 4 bases and J 1 base; nucleotides not matched to a gene: 4. From germline, CDR1 is MRHNA and CDR2 SNTAGT. The CDR3 length is 15 residues.

This sequence joins TRBV14 and TRBJ2-3; D is unresolved. Germline CDR1 SGHDN, CDR2 FVKESK. The CDR3 runs 13 residues. V shed 4 bases and J shed 5 bases, with 10 bases lying between them. In DNA, the CDR3 is TGTGCCAGCAGCCTGAACCGGAGAGATACGCAGTATTTT. Protein: CASSLNRRDTQYF.

This clone was detected a few times. The V and J genes are TRBV7-9 and TRBJ1-6; TRBD1 matches 7 bases. V was pared by 4 bases and J by 10 bases, with 13 bases of the junction left unmatched. Germline V gene sequence: CDR1 SEHNR, CDR2 FQNEAQ (reference sequence). This CDR3 has 16 residues. The CDR3 is CASSSLEQGIGSPLHF. The CDR3 DNA is TGTGCCAGCAGCTCCCTAGAACAGGGGATTGGGTCACCCCTCCACTTT.

The rearrangement joins TRBV29-1 to TRBJ1-3, with 7 bases lining up with TRBD1. Trimming cost V 3 bases and J 2 bases; bases outside gene matches: 4. The CDR3 totals 14 residues. CDR1 and CDR2 (germline): SQVTM, ANQGSEA. CDR3: CSVEGQLTGNTIYF. CDR3 nucleotide sequence: TGCAGCGTTGAGGGACAGCTAACTGGAAACACCATATATTTT.

This sequence joins TRBV5-1 and TRBJ1-4, with D unresolved. In germline, CDR1 is SGHRS, CDR2 YFSETQ. Trimming shortened V by 4 bases and J by 8 bases, and 12 bases separated the two germline ends. This CDR3 region has 13 residues. The CDR3 reads CASSPELREKLFF. The CDR3 DNA sequence: TGCGCCAGCAGCCCGGAGTTACGAGAAAAACTGTTTTTT.

The rearrangement links TRBV11-3 to TRBJ1-1; D gene uncertain. V lost 3 bases and J lost 5, with 7 bases in between. Per the germline V gene, CDR1 is SGHNT and CDR2 is YENEEA. The CDR3 covers 12 residues. The CDR3 nucleotides read TGTGCCAGCAGCTTCTCCTTGACTGAAGCTTTCTTT. As protein: CASSFSLTEAFF.

This chain connects TRBV6-1 to TRBJ2-3; perhaps TRBD1 as D (5 bases). V lost 2 bases to trimming and J lost 2 bases, with 11 bases between them. Per the germline V gene, CDR1 is MNHNS and CDR2 is SASEGT. The CDR3 has 15 amino acids. CDR3 region: CASSESMTDTDTQYF. The CDR3 DNA is TGTGCCAGCAGTGAAAGTATGACAGACACAGATACGCAGTATTTT.

The chain joins TRBV3-1 (or the pseudogene TRBV3-2) to TRBJ2-1, with D perhaps matching TRBD2 (6 bases). Germline loops: CDR1 LGHDT, CDR2 YNNKEL (reference sequence). Trimming shortened V by 1 base and J by 7 bases, and 17 bases separated the two germline ends. The CDR3 length is 16 residues. CDR3 DNA sequence: TGTGCCAGCAGCCAAGTAAGGGGACTCGAGGGGAATGAGCAGTTCTTC. Protein: CASSQVRGLEGNEQFF.

The chain is built from TRBV7-2 and TRBJ1-1; D is unresolved. V lost 8 bases to trimming and J lost 6 bases, with 22 bases between them. CDR3 size: 15 residues. CDR1 is SGHTA and CDR2 is FQGNSA in the germline V gene. CDR3 protein: CASLRSSTVDAEAFF. The CDR3 DNA is TGTGCCAGCCTTCGTTCCAGCACCGTAGACGCTGAAGCTTTCTTT.

This clone was observed once. The V call is TRBV28, the J call TRBJ1-5; D is possibly TRBD1 (5 bases). The CDR3 length is 18 residues. Trimming removed 2 bases at V and 0 bases at J, with 17 bases between. From germline, CDR1 is MDHEN and CDR2 SYDVKM. CDR3 in amino acids: CASSLGRGGRNSNQPQHF. The CDR3 DNA sequence: TGTGCCAGCAGTTTAGGGAGGGGTGGGCGTAATAGCAATCAGCCCCAGCATTTT.

V is TRBV11-3 and J is TRBJ2-7; 7 bases line up with TRBD2. CDR3 length: 13 residues. The trim removed 5 bases at V and 6 bases at J, leaving 7 bases unmatched. In germline, CDR1 is SGHNT, CDR2 YENEEA. The CDR3 DNA reads as TGTGCCAGCAGCCCCAGCGGGGTGGGCGAGCAGTACTTC. As protein: CASSPSGVGEQYF.

This chain connects TRBV12-3 or TRBV12-4 to TRBJ1-2; D is ambiguous. V was clipped by 7 bases and J by 8 bases, with 14 bases between them. The CDR3 length is 12 residues. Written as DNA, the CDR3 is TGTGCCAGCAAGAGAAGGGAAGGGGGCTACACCTTC. Its protein product is CASKRREGGYTF.

V gene TRBV12-5 combines with J gene TRBJ1-2, with D perhaps matching TRBD1 (5 bases). Germline lookup yields CDR1 LGHNT and CDR2 FRNRAP. This CDR3 comprises 16 residues. Trimming removed 2 bases at V and 4 bases at J, with 17 bases between. The CDR3: CASGLTGFRVGYGYTF. The DNA for the CDR3 is TGTGCTAGTGGTTTGACAGGATTCAGGGTTGGCTATGGCTACACCTTC.

The rearrangement links TRBV2 to TRBJ2-5; 9 nucleotides agree with TRBD2. Unmatched junction bases numbered 8, after V lost 4 bases and J lost 5 bases. The CDR3 is 15 amino acids. Per the germline V gene, CDR1 is SNHLY and CDR2 is FYNNEI. The CDR3, as DNA: TGTGCCAGCAGTGCGCTAGCGGGAAAATCGGAGACCCAGTACTTC. Protein sequence: CASSALAGKSETQYF.

This chain uses TRBV7-8 with TRBJ1-2; D ambiguous. The V gene lost 1 base and the J gene lost 2 bases, with 8 bases spanning the gap. Looked up from germline, CDR1 is SGHVS and CDR2 is FQNEAQ. The CDR3 has 14 amino acids. Here the CDR3 reads CASSLDTANYGYTF. The CDR3 DNA sequence: TGTGCCAGCAGCTTAGATACAGCGAACTATGGCTACACCTTC.

This chain links TRBV29-1 with TRBJ2-6; possible D gene TRBD2, 5 bases. Trimming removed 6 bases at V and 0 bases at J, with 6 bases between. Looked up from germline, CDR1 is SQVTM and CDR2 is ANQGSEA. This CDR3 contains 13 residues. CDR3: CSVRDSGANVLTF. The CDR3 nucleotides read TGCAGCGTGAGGGACTCTGGGGCCAACGTCCTGACTTTC.

V and J are TRBV6-2 or TRBV6-3 and TRBJ2-2; the match to TRBD2 covers 14 bases. Losses at the gene ends were 7 bases for V and 4 bases for J; bases not matched to a gene: 11. The CDR3 covers 18 residues. The V gene's germline CDR1 is MNHEY and CDR2 SVGEGT. CDR3 sequence (DNA): TGTGCCAGCATCCCCGGACTAGCGGGGGGTCGGGGCACCGGGGAGCTGTTTTTT. This codes for CASIPGLAGGRGTGELFF.

This clone was detected only once. V and J are TRBV19 and TRBJ2-1, with 10 nucleotides matching TRBD2. The CDR3 is 15 residues long. Germline assignment: CDR1 LNHDA and CDR2 SQIVND (reference sequence). The J segment lost 10 bases and the V segment lost 2 bases, leaving 8 bases of the junction unmatched. The CDR3 DNA reads TGTGCCAGTAGTATAATTCTAGCGGGAGTTCGCGAGCAGTTCTTC. Translation: CASSIILAGVREQFF.

In the case of this clone: Other nucleotide sequences in the sample specify the same CDR3. The rearrangement uses TRBV5-4 and TRBJ1-2, with D perhaps matching TRBD1 (5 bases). Trimming took 0 bases from V and 5 from J, leaving 8 bases between them. Germline V lookup: CDR1 SGHNT, CDR2 YYREEE (reference sequence). The CDR3 length is 13 residues. Written as DNA, the CDR3 is TGTGCCAGCAGCTTGGTTTCAGGGTATGGCTACACCTTC. Its protein product is CASSLVSGYGYTF.

The rearrangement joins TRBV24-1 to TRBJ2-2; perhaps TRBD2 as D (5 bases). CDR1 and CDR2 (germline): KGHDR, SFDVKD. The CDR3 consists of 14 residues. V lost 8 bases to trimming and J lost 3 bases, with 12 bases between them. The CDR3 region is CATKSVGDTGELFF. The CDR3, as DNA: TGTGCCACCAAATCGGTCGGGGACACCGGGGAGCTGTTTTTT.

J is TRBJ2-7 and V is TRBV6-2 or TRBV6-3; D is unclear. This CDR3 is 14 amino acids long. In germline, CDR1 is MNHEY, CDR2 SVGEGT. V gave up 2 bases and J gave up 6 bases, with 14 bases separating them. CDR3 region: CASSYNGFLREQYF. The CDR3, as DNA: TGTGCCAGCAGTTACAACGGGTTCCTACGCGAGCAGTACTTC.

The V and J genes are TRBV5-8 and TRBJ2-1; a possible D gene is TRBD2 (6 bases). The length of the CDR3 is 16 residues. Germline-derived CDR1 and CDR2 are SGHTS and YDEGEE. Trimming stripped 0 bases from V and 2 bases from J, with 12 bases between. CDR3 in amino acids: CASSLGGNAPYNEQFF. The CDR3 DNA sequence: TGTGCCAGCAGCTTGGGCGGGAACGCCCCCTACAATGAGCAGTTCTTC.

V and J are TRBV6-5 and TRBJ2-3, with D perhaps TRBD1 or TRBD2 (5 bases each). The CDR3 is 14 residues long. The V gene's germline CDR1 is MNHEY and CDR2 SVGAGI. Trimming removed 2 bases at V and 9 bases at J, with 15 bases between. CDR3 in amino acids: CASSYGRGGGTQYF. CDR3 sequence (DNA): TGTGCCAGCAGTTACGGCCGGGGCGGTGGGACGCAGTATTTT.

The V and J genes are TRBV11-2 and TRBJ2-3; either TRBD1 or TRBD2 may fit D (5 bases each). Germline CDR1 and CDR2: SGHAT and FQNNGV. The CDR3 length is 15 residues. Trimming took off 4 bases at V and 4 bases at J, with 15 bases between the two ends. As DNA, the CDR3 is TGTGCCAGCAGCTCCGGGACGTTCCTTCCAGATACGCAGTATTTT. Translated, it gives CASSSGTFLPDTQYF.

V is TRBV24-1 and J is TRBJ2-1; possible D gene TRBD2, 6 bases. The germline V and J ends were trimmed by 6 bases and 7 bases, with 18 bases remaining between them. Germline assignment: CDR1 KGHDR and CDR2 SFDVKD. This CDR3 is 15 amino acids long. DNA for the CDR3: TGTGCCACCAGTCCCAGACTAGTGACGGGGAATGAGCAGTTCTTC. Translating gives CATSPRLVTGNEQFF.

V is TRBV5-1 and J is TRBJ2-2; no clear D gene. Per germline, CDR1 SGHRS and CDR2 YFSETQ. The CDR3 covers 12 residues. The V and J ends lost 4 bases and 3 bases respectively, with 4 bases between them. The CDR3 bases are TGCGCCAGCAGCCTAGACACCGGGGAGCTGTTTTTT. Translating it yields CASSLDTGELFF.

The chain carries TRBV30 and TRBJ2-3; 7 bases align to TRBD1. The germline CDR1 and CDR2 sequences are GTSNPN and SVGIG (reference sequence). This CDR3 spans 14 amino acids. Losses at the gene ends were 1 base for V and 8 bases for J; bases not matched to a gene: 9. CDR3 sequence (DNA): TGTGCCTGGAGTGCGCGACAGGGTAGTGGTACGCAGTATTTT. This encodes CAWSARQGSGTQYF.